These 15 T cell receptor beta chains were sequenced from one sample in a study of CD8 T cells in ankylosing spondylitis (dated by TCRdb to 2016 to 2017). The library was prepared using 5' RACE. The instrument given in TCRdb is Illumina HiSeq 2500. The raw public data were reprocessed by TCRdb itself: fastp quality trimming at Q25, MiXCR clonotype calling, in-frame beta chains only. Under each unique CDR3 protein, matching rows form one entry showing the most common genes and DNA. Counted in this sample were fewer than 200,000 distinct CDR3 sequences; around 19% of them appeared once. The ten most abundant clones make up about 8% of the sample. Sequencing was performed on blood, either unsorted or a sorted T cell fraction (not recorded which). These receptors were obtained from a male donor with ankylosing spondylitis or in good health (not recorded which).

Ten or more counts support this clonotype. The chain recombines TRBV6-1 with TRBJ2-7; no firm D call. CDR1 is MNHNS and CDR2 is SASEGT in the germline V gene. V was pared by 6 bases and J by 2 bases, with 11 bases between. The CDR3 length is 13 residues. The CDR3 sequence: CASRRQTAYEQYF. The DNA of the CDR3 is TGTGCCAGCAGGAGACAAACCGCCTACGAGCAGTACTTC.

The chain couples TRBV5-1 to TRBJ2-1; 10 bases fit TRBD1. Per germline, CDR1 SGHRS and CDR2 YFSETQ. The junction had 6 bases not matched to a gene; V was cut back by 5 bases and J by 7 bases. This CDR3 region has 14 residues. This CDR3 reads CASRSGTGENEQFF. The DNA for the CDR3 is TGCGCCAGCAGGTCCGGGACAGGGGAAAATGAGCAGTTCTTC.

This CDR3 is CASSLQSGLALREQYF. CDR3 in DNA: TGTGCCAGCAGCTTACAGTCTGGACTAGCGCTTCGCGAGCAGTACTTC. The V gene is TRBV7-6, the J gene TRBJ2-7; 9 bases fit TRBD2. The CDR3 length is 16 residues. The V gene's germline CDR1 is SGHVS and CDR2 FNYEAQ. The trim removed 2 bases at V and 6 bases at J, leaving 11 bases unmatched.

This chain uses TRBV7-9 with TRBJ2-1; possible D gene TRBD1, 6 bases. The CDR3 runs to 12 residues. CDR1 and CDR2 (germline): SEHNR, FQNEAQ (reference sequence). V lost 4 bases and J lost 8, with 9 bases in between. The CDR3 nucleotides are TGTGCCAGCAGCTCAGGGGTACATGAGCAGTTCTTC. Its translation: CASSSGVHEQFF.

This clonotype was found a few times. The CDR3 loop is CSATTGFNQPQHF. CDR3 nucleotides: TGCAGCGCCACGACAGGGTTCAATCAGCCCCAGCATTTT. This chain uses TRBV29-1 with TRBJ1-5, with TRBD1 identical over 7 bases. The V and J ends lost 7 bases and 3 bases, in that order; junction bases with no gene match: 6. CDR3 length: 13 residues. Germline V gene sequence: CDR1 SQVTM, CDR2 ANQGSEA.

This clonotype was counted ten times or more. The chain is built from TRBV20-1 and TRBJ1-3; D is uncertain. Trimming stripped 0 bases from V and 0 bases from J, with 6 bases between. Germline lookup yields CDR1 DFQATT and CDR2 SNEGSKA (reference sequence). The CDR3 spans 14 residues. CDR3: CSARDGYSGNTIYF. CDR3 coding DNA: TGCAGTGCTAGAGACGGCTACTCTGGAAACACCATATATTTT.

J is TRBJ2-1 and V is TRBV20-1, with 15 bases fitting TRBD2. This CDR3 is built from 18 residues. Unmatched junction bases numbered 6, after V lost 0 bases and J lost 3 bases. Germline CDR1 and CDR2: DFQATT and SNEGSKA (reference sequence). The CDR3 is CSARDGLAGGYRYNEQFF. The CDR3 DNA follows: TGCAGTGCTAGAGACGGACTAGCGGGAGGGTATCGCTACAATGAGCAGTTCTTC.

Only a few counts were recorded for this clonotype. The chain recombines TRBV12-3 or TRBV12-4 with TRBJ2-5; D gene uncertain. The ends were cut back, 7 bases at V and 4 bases at J, with 10 bases in the middle. There are 12 residues in the CDR3. The CDR3 DNA reads as TGTGCCAGCACTCGAACTGCAGAGACCCAGTACTTC. Protein product: CASTRTAETQYF.

This rearrangement joins TRBV2 to TRBJ2-7; 11 positions agree with TRBD2. The CDR3 length is 15 residues. CDR1 is SNHLY and CDR2 is FYNNEI in the germline V gene. V lost 5 bases and J lost 2; bases outside the gene matches: 5. CDR3 sequence reads: CASSYLAGGTYEQYF. CDR3 DNA sequence: TGTGCCAGCAGTTACCTAGCGGGAGGTACCTACGAGCAGTACTTC.

V usage is TRBV7-9 and J usage is TRBJ2-1; D gene ambiguous. The CDR3 totals 14 residues. Germline V gene data show CDR1 as SEHNR and CDR2 as FQNEAQ (reference sequence). The V gene lost 5 bases and the J gene lost 4 bases, with 12 bases spanning the gap. CDR3 amino acids: CASSHGGQYNEQFF. The CDR3 region has the DNA TGTGCCAGCAGCCACGGTGGGCAATACAATGAGCAGTTCTTC. The full variable domain, rest sourced from reference TRBV7-9 and TRBJ2-1, is DTGVSQNPRHKITKRGQNVTFRCDPISEHNRLYWYRQTLGQGPEFLTYFQNEAQLEKSRLLSDRFSAERPKGSFSTLEIQRTEQGDSAMYLCASSHGGQYNEQFFGPGTRLTVL.

The rearrangement uses TRBV27 and TRBJ1-2; no reliable D call. Trimming stripped 3 bases from V and 7 bases from J, with 15 bases between. The germline V gene has CDR1 MNHEY and CDR2 SMNVEV (reference sequence). The CDR3 totals 14 residues. CDR3 protein: CASSLSRSVGGYTF. CDR3 nucleotide sequence: TGTGCCAGCAGTTTGAGCAGGTCGGTGGGTGGCTACACCTTC.

The V and J genes are TRBV28 and TRBJ1-5, with unresolved D. The germline gives CDR1 MDHEN, CDR2 SYDVKM. Trimming removed 7 bases at V and 6 bases at J, with 10 bases between. The CDR3 runs 12 residues. As DNA, the CDR3 is TGTGCCAGCACCCAACTTCGTCAGCCCCAGCATTTT. Its translation is CASTQLRQPQHF.

For the CDR3, the DNA is TGCGCCAGCAGCTGCCCGACCGGGGGCGGTACTGAAGCTTTCTTT. Translating it yields CASSCPTGGGTEAFF. This chain uses TRBV5-1 with TRBJ1-1; tentatively, D is TRBD1 (6 bases). CDR1 SGHRS and CDR2 YFSETQ come from the germline V gene. The CDR3 length is 15 residues. Trimming took 3 bases from V and 5 from J, leaving 17 bases between them.

The genes are TRBV6-1 and TRBJ1-1; D not resolved. V was pared by 6 bases and J by 1 base, with 12 bases between. The CDR3 has 14 amino acids. CDR1 is MNHNS and CDR2 is SASEGT in the germline V gene. This CDR3 is CASSPGYSNTEAFF. DNA of the CDR3: TGTGCCAGCAGCCCGGGTTACTCGAACACTGAAGCTTTCTTT.

The chain combines TRBV12-3 or TRBV12-4 with TRBJ2-5, with D tentatively TRBD2 (6 bases). The CDR3 sequence is 14 residues long. The ends were cut back, 6 bases at V and 4 bases at J, with 15 bases in the middle. CDR3 sequence (DNA): TGTGCCAGCAGCCTTCGCGTGGGGGGAGAGACCCAGTACTTC. Amino acid sequence: CASSLRVGGETQYF.